This is a list of T cell receptor beta chains from one sample in a study of shared clonotypes between healthy human individuals. Assay: immunoSEQ multiplex PCR; the TCRdb copy retains only in-frame clones and omits some. This sample has fewer than 2.5 million clones, with 93% found just once. Sequencing input: naive CD4+ T cells from PBMCs. The receptors originated from a man aged 18 to 35 in good health. Some clones in this sample may be carry-over from other donors' samples. Both conserved end residues are part of each CDR3. The D gene is left open where the match is weak. A row's size may be missing; if present it is once, few, many or a size class.

clone_size: once
v_call: TRBV27
d_call: .
j_call: TRBJ2-7
cdr3_aa: CASSPPAGAREQYF
cdr3_nt: TGTGCCAGCAGCCCCCCTGCGGGGGCGAGGGAGCAGTACTTC

clone_size: .
v_call: TRBV27
d_call: .
j_call: TRBJ2-7
cdr3_aa: CASSLSSGASYEQYF
cdr3_nt: TGTGCCAGCAGTTTATCGTCAGGGGCTTCCTACGAGCAGTACTTC

clone_size: .
v_call: TRBV5-1
d_call: .
j_call: TRBJ2-1
cdr3_aa: CASSVEARQSYNEQFF
cdr3_nt: TGCGCCAGCAGTGTCGAGGCCCGGCAATCCTACAATGAGCAGTTCTTC

clone_size: .
v_call: TRBV9
d_call: .
j_call: TRBJ1-2
cdr3_aa: CASSVRQSNNYGYTF
cdr3_nt: TGTGCCAGCAGCGTCCGACAAAGCAATAACTATGGCTACACCTTC

clone_size: .
v_call: TRBV4-1
d_call: .
j_call: TRBJ2-3
cdr3_aa: CASRFLRGPRGTDTQYF
cdr3_nt: TGCGCCAGCAGGTTCCTTCGGGGGCCACGGGGTACAGATACGCAGTATTTT

clone_size: .
v_call: TRBV7-9
d_call: .
j_call: TRBJ2-5
cdr3_aa: CASSRAGVEETQYF
cdr3_nt: TGTGCCAGCAGCCGGGCCGGGGTTGAAGAGACCCAGTACTTC

clone_size: .
v_call: TRBV5-6
d_call: .
j_call: TRBJ2-7
cdr3_aa: CASSLDNGNRVSYEQYF
cdr3_nt: TGTGCCAGCAGCTTGGACAATGGGAACAGGGTCTCCTACGAGCAGTACTTC

clone_size: once
v_call: TRBV5-1
d_call: TRBD1
j_call: TRBJ1-3
cdr3_aa: CASSLQGASSGNTIYF
cdr3_nt: TGCGCCAGCAGCTTACAGGGGGCTTCCTCTGGAAACACCATATATTTT

clone_size: .
v_call: TRBV2
d_call: .
j_call: TRBJ1-2
cdr3_aa: CASSSTDGYTF
cdr3_nt: TGTGCCAGCAGTTCCACCGATGGCTACACCTTC

clone_size: .
v_call: TRBV4-1
d_call: .
j_call: TRBJ1-1
cdr3_aa: CASSPLGGLDEAFF
cdr3_nt: TGCGCCAGCAGCCCCCTAGGGGGGCTGGATGAAGCTTTCTTT

clone_size: .
v_call: TRBV28
d_call: TRBD1
j_call: TRBJ1-5
cdr3_aa: CASSSRGGTGNQPQHF
cdr3_nt: TGTGCCAGCAGTTCCCGGGGAGGGACAGGTAATCAGCCCCAGCATTTT

clone_size: .
v_call: TRBV5-1
d_call: .
j_call: TRBJ2-2
cdr3_aa: CASSLQTGITGELFF
cdr3_nt: TGCGCCAGCAGCCTACAAACAGGAATCACCGGGGAGCTGTTTTTT

clone_size: .
v_call: TRBV9
d_call: .
j_call: TRBJ2-1
cdr3_aa: CASSVEPGPGAREFF
cdr3_nt: TGTGCCAGCAGCGTAGAGCCAGGTCCAGGGGCGCGGGAGTTCTTC

clone_size: once
v_call: TRBV5-4
d_call: .
j_call: TRBJ2-1
cdr3_aa: CASSNTYNEQFF
cdr3_nt: TGTGCCAGCAGCAACACTTACAATGAGCAGTTCTTC

clone_size: .
v_call: TRBV7-9
d_call: TRBD2
j_call: TRBJ2-1
cdr3_aa: CASKVGREYKNEQFF
cdr3_nt: TGTGCCAGCAAAGTTGGGCGGGAGTATAAGAATGAGCAGTTCTTC

clone_size: .
v_call: TRBV5-1
d_call: TRBD1
j_call: TRBJ1-2
cdr3_aa: CASSYQLSGGPYGYTF
cdr3_nt: TGCGCCAGCAGCTACCAGCTTTCAGGGGGCCCCTATGGCTACACCTTC

clone_size: .
v_call: TRBV18
d_call: TRBD1
j_call: TRBJ1-1
cdr3_aa: CASSLSLTGYDTEAFF
cdr3_nt: TGTGCCAGCTCCCTATCGTTGACAGGGTACGACACTGAAGCTTTCTTT

clone_size: .
v_call: TRBV4-1
d_call: .
j_call: TRBJ1-3
cdr3_aa: CASSQAPPGNSGNTIYF
cdr3_nt: TGCGCCAGCAGCCAGGCCCCCCCCGGCAACTCTGGAAACACCATATATTTT

clone_size: .
v_call: TRBV28
d_call: .
j_call: TRBJ1-4
cdr3_aa: CASSLVDPKGKLFF
cdr3_nt: TGTGCCAGCAGTCTTGTGGACCCGAAGGGAAAACTGTTTTTT

clone_size: .
v_call: TRBV5-4
d_call: TRBD2
j_call: TRBJ2-1
cdr3_aa: CASSQGLARNQYNEQFF
cdr3_nt: TGTGCCAGCAGCCAGGGACTAGCGCGAAATCAGTACAATGAGCAGTTCTTC

clone_size: .
v_call: TRBV15
d_call: TRBD2
j_call: TRBJ2-1
cdr3_aa: CATSRGLAGYEQFF
cdr3_nt: TGTGCCACCAGCAGGGGACTAGCGGGATATGAGCAGTTCTTC

clone_size: .
v_call: TRBV19
d_call: TRBD2
j_call: TRBJ2-3
cdr3_aa: CASSPPFLGLAGDHPTDTQYF
cdr3_nt: TGTGCCAGTAGCCCGCCGTTCCTTGGACTAGCGGGAGACCACCCGACAGATACGCAGTATTTT

clone_size: once
v_call: TRBV20-1
d_call: .
j_call: TRBJ2-7
cdr3_aa: CSAQGLYEQYF
cdr3_nt: TGCAGTGCTCAGGGTCTCTACGAGCAGTACTTC

clone_size: once
v_call: TRBV7-9
d_call: TRBD2
j_call: TRBJ2-4
cdr3_aa: CASSRGGAIGNIQYF
cdr3_nt: TGTGCCAGCAGCCGGGGGGGAGCGATTGGTAACATTCAGTACTTC

clone_size: .
v_call: TRBV5-1
d_call: TRBD1
j_call: TRBJ1-5
cdr3_aa: CASSLTGGFNQPQHF
cdr3_nt: TGCGCCAGCAGCTTGACAGGGGGATTCAATCAGCCCCAGCATTTT

clone_size: once
v_call: TRBV13
d_call: TRBD1
j_call: TRBJ2-7
cdr3_aa: CASTLDRGREQYF
cdr3_nt: TGTGCCAGCACCCTGGACAGGGGGCGCGAGCAGTACTTC

clone_size: .
v_call: TRBV18
d_call: .
j_call: TRBJ1-1
cdr3_aa: CASSTQGLDTEAFF
cdr3_nt: TGTGCCAGCTCAACACAGGGTCTGGATACTGAAGCTTTCTTT

clone_size: .
v_call: TRBV27
d_call: TRBD1
j_call: TRBJ2-3
cdr3_aa: CASSFGQGRTGTDTQYF
cdr3_nt: TGTGCCAGCAGTTTCGGACAGGGAAGGACTGGCACAGATACGCAGTATTTT